Shown below are 8 T cell receptor beta chains from a single sample sequenced in a study of blood T cell repertoires in COVID-19. This table comes from immunoSEQ multiplex PCR, and its TCRdb copy is limited to in-frame clones, with some not included. The data contain approximately 280,000 clones, roughly 89% of them singletons. Material: PBMCs or T cells enriched from blood (not recorded which). These receptor sequences come from a woman aged 18-29 years with acute COVID-19.

The genes are TRBV10-3 and TRBJ1-3; 12 nucleotides line up with TRBD1. Germline V gene lookup returns CDR1 ENHRY and CDR2 SYGVKD. The CDR3 has 14 residues. Unmatched junction bases numbered 4, after V lost 11 bases and J lost 2 bases. The CDR3 nucleotides read TGTGCCGCGGGACAGGGGGCGACTGGAAACACCATATATTTT. Translation: CAAGQGATGNTIYF.

The genes are TRBV28 and TRBJ1-1, with D maybe TRBD1 (6 bases). This CDR3 has 14 residues. The V end was cut by 6 bases, the J end by 4 bases, with 15 bases between. Germline V gives CDR1 MDHEN, CDR2 SYDVKM. The DNA of the CDR3 is TGTGCCAGCAGGGCCTCGAAAGGGGGCACTGAAGCTTTCTTT. The encoded protein is CASRASKGGTEAFF.

The J gene is TRBJ2-3, the V gene TRBV6-5; 7 nucleotides agree with TRBD2. Looked up from germline, CDR1 is MNHEY and CDR2 is SVGAGI. V lost 2 bases to trimming and J lost 3 bases; unmatched junction nucleotides: 8. The length of the CDR3 is 16 residues. The CDR3 coding sequence is TGTGCCAGCAGTTACGCCCCCGGGACTACGACAGATACGCAGTATTTT. Residues: CASSYAPGTTTDTQYF.

This chain links TRBV5-1 with TRBJ2-3; a possible D gene is TRBD2 (6 bases). Germline CDR1 and CDR2: SGHRS and YFSETQ. V was pared by 5 bases and J by 1 base, with 11 bases between. The CDR3 length is 14 residues. The CDR3 sequence is CASRRDSGTDTQYF. Here the CDR3 DNA reads TGCGCCAGCAGGAGGGACTCAGGCACAGATACGCAGTATTTT.

This clone was observed a few times. The rearrangement uses TRBV27 and TRBJ2-1; 11 nucleotides align to TRBD2. Trimming removed 5 bases from V and 9 bases from J; junction bases left unmatched: 3. This CDR3 is built from 13 residues. The V gene's germline CDR1 is MNHEY and CDR2 SMNVEV (reference sequence). The DNA for the CDR3 is TGTGCCAGCAGTCAAGGACTAGCGGGTGAGCAGTTCTTC. Translated, it gives CASSQGLAGEQFF.

The chain links TRBV11-2 to TRBJ2-7, with 8 nucleotides matching TRBD2. The CDR3 is 14 amino acids. V shed 7 bases, J shed 2 bases, and the junction held 7 bases outside the gene matches. CDR1 is SGHAT, CDR2 FQNNGV, per germline. The DNA of the CDR3 is TGTGCCAGCATAAAAGGGCGGGGGGCCTACGAGCAGTACTTC. Amino acids: CASIKGRGAYEQYF.

J is TRBJ2-7 and V is TRBV11-2; D gene ambiguous. Germline loops: CDR1 SGHAT, CDR2 FQNNGV. The CDR3 loop spans 15 amino acids. V dropped 1 base and J dropped 0 bases, with 10 bases sitting between them. The CDR3 DNA sequence: TGTGCCAGCAGCTTAGTCACAGAGAGCTCCTACGAGCAGTACTTC. Encoded protein: CASSLVTESSYEQYF.

The genes are TRBV7-2 and TRBJ2-1; a possible D gene is TRBD2 (5 bases). V gave up 2 bases and J gave up 0 bases, with 14 bases separating them. The CDR3 has 17 amino acids. CDR1 is SGHTA and CDR2 is FQGNSA in the germline V gene. The CDR3 here is CASSLIGGDGSYNEQFF. The CDR3 nucleotides are TGTGCCAGCAGCTTAATCGGAGGTGATGGCTCCTACAATGAGCAGTTCTTC.